The T cell receptor beta chain under discussion was sequenced for a study of read filtering for tumor transcriptome and immune sequencing. This library used 300 to 500 ng RNA and molecular barcoded adaptors spanning alpha/delta and beta/gamma chains. One entry per CDR3 protein results from TCRdb running MiXCR on the reads. The table includes around 140,000 distinct CDR3 sequences, around 14% detected once. The sample holds many counts of this clonotype. V was trimmed by 5 bases and J by 0 bases, leaving 11 bases between them. The CDR3 runs to 15 residues. Germline V CDR1 and CDR2: LGHDT, YNNKEL (reference sequence).

The chain joins TRBV3-1 to TRBJ2-1; D may be TRBD1 (6 bases). The sequence was collected from a donor aged 40 or older with multiple myeloma. The sample comprised a population of CD138-negative cells sorted from bone marrow. CDR3 residues: CASSFDRSSYNEQFF. CDR3 DNA sequence: TGTGCCAGCAGCTTCGACAGGTCCTCCTACAATGAGCAGTTCTTC.